Listed below are T cell receptor beta chains from one sample, sequenced in a study of beta chain features in type 1 diabetes. Here immunoSEQ multiplex PCR was the method, and the copy in TCRdb shows in-frame clones only, minus some. The sample records 130,000 to 150,000 clones, nearly 50% being singletons. Sequenced material: Tregs from blood. These receptors all stem from a man between 18 and 29 years old in good health. CDR3s include the opening cysteine and the closing phenylalanine or tryptophan. D genes are given only for firm matches. Rows give clone size only sometimes, using once, few, many, or a class for an expanded clone.

>-|-|TRBV28|TRBJ1-2
CASSLTRDGLYGYTF
TGTGCCAGCAGTCTAACCCGGGACGGACTATATGGCTACACCTTC
>TRBD1|-|TRBV29-1|TRBJ2-7
CSVVPGQGNSEQYF
TGCAGCGTAGTCCCGGGACAGGGAAACTCCGAGCAGTACTTC
>TRBD1|few|TRBV27|TRBJ2-7
CASSSRQGAYEQYF
TGTGCCAGCAGTTCCCGACAGGGTGCCTACGAGCAGTACTTC
>TRBD1|-|TRBV11-3|TRBJ2-1
CASSFGTASRNEQFF
TGTGCCAGCAGCTTCGGGACAGCCTCGCGGAATGAGCAGTTCTTC
>TRBD1|few|TRBV2|TRBJ2-7
CASPPRDRLLYEQYF
TGTGCCAGCCCTCCCCGGGACAGGCTACTCTACGAGCAGTACTTC
>TRBD2|once|TRBV10-2|TRBJ2-3
CASSEIAGYTDTQYF
TGCGCCAGCAGTGAGATAGCGGGATACACAGATACGCAGTATTTT
>-|few|TRBV9|TRBJ1-1
CASSVDGRGIRSTEAFF
TGTGCCAGCAGCGTAGACGGCAGGGGCATTCGTAGCACTGAAGCTTTCTTT
>TRBD1|few|TRBV5-1|TRBJ2-1
CASSEGAIYNEQFF
TGCGCCAGCAGTGAGGGGGCGATTTACAATGAGCAGTTCTTC
>TRBD1|-|TRBV5-1|TRBJ2-4
CASSTGGNIQYF
TGCGCCAGCAGTACAGGGGGGAACATTCAGTACTTC
>-|few|TRBV6-6|TRBJ2-2
CASSPRYGELFF
TGTGCCAGCAGCCCCCGGTATGGGGAGCTGTTTTTT
>TRBD2|-|TRBV18|TRBJ2-2
CASSLRRILAGDTNTGELFF
TGTGCCAGCTCACTAAGAAGGATACTAGCGGGGGATACAAACACCGGGGAGCTGTTTTTT
>-|-|TRBV4-3|TRBJ2-7
CASSQEQARYYEQYF
TGCGCCAGCAGCCAAGAACAGGCCCGGTACTACGAGCAGTACTTC
>TRBD2|-|TRBV7-9|TRBJ2-2
CASSPRLAGSNTGELFF
TGTGCCAGCAGCCCGCGACTAGCGGGTTCGAACACCGGGGAGCTGTTTTTT
>-|few|TRBV5-1|TRBJ2-1
CASSKEGFFRNEQFF
TGCGCCAGCAGCAAAGAGGGTTTCTTTAGGAATGAGCAGTTCTTC
>-|-|TRBV30|TRBJ2-1
CAWSGDWSNNEQFF
TGTGCCTGGAGTGGGGACTGGAGCAACAATGAGCAGTTCTTC
>-|few|TRBV29-1|TRBJ2-2
CSVETQGKAGELFF
TGCAGCGTTGAGACGCAGGGGAAGGCCGGGGAGCTGTTTTTT